Listed here are 18 T cell receptor beta chains from one sample, sequenced in a study of T cells after yellow fever vaccination. TCRdb called the 5' RACE reads again in MiXCR, with one record for every CDR3 protein. The sample includes 110,000 to 150,000 distinct CDR3 sequences, around 6.3% of them seen just once. This specimen was CD4+ T cells sorted from PBMCs, taken 10 days after the yellow fever booster vaccination. All receptors derive from a young man who received the YFV17D yellow fever vaccine.

About this clonotype: A read error may be the cause here, since a much bigger clone is one base away. This rearrangement joins TRBV5-1 to TRBJ1-5; D is unclear. V lost 0 bases and J lost 7, with 14 bases in between. Germline V gene lookup returns CDR1 SGHRS and CDR2 YFSETQ. The length of the CDR3 is 15 residues. The CDR3 coding sequence is TGCGCCAGCAGCTTGGGAGACGCGGAGAAACAGCCCCAGCATTTT. Encoded protein: CASSLGDAEKQPQHF. Looking up the rest from reference TRBV5-1 and TRBJ1-5 gives the full variable domain: KAGVTQTPRYLIKTRGQQVTLSCSPISGHRSVSWYQQTPGQGLQFLFEYFSETQRNKGNFPGRFSGRQFSNSRSEMNVSTLELGDSALYLCASSLGDAEKQPQHFGDGTRLSIL.

This clonotype was picked up many times. The rearrangement joins TRBV24-1 to TRBJ2-2; tentative D call: TRBD2 (6 bases). The V and J ends lost 7 bases and 3 bases respectively, with 17 bases between them. The CDR3 has 16 residues. Germline V gives CDR1 KGHDR, CDR2 SFDVKD. In DNA form, the CDR3 reads TGTGCCACCAGCGACCACGGGAGCCCCGACACCGGGGAGCTGTTTTTT. Translating it yields CATSDHGSPDTGELFF.

A remark on this clonotype: This may stem from a read error, because a much larger clone lies one nucleotide away. This chain uses TRBV20-1 with TRBJ2-3, with D unresolved. Germline lookup yields CDR1 DFQATT and CDR2 SNEGSKA (reference sequence). Trimming cost V 3 bases and J 4 bases, with 11 bases left between them. The CDR3 totals 13 residues. The CDR3 bases are TGCAGTGCTAGTCGGGTGATGGCAGATACGCAGTATTTT. Translating it yields CSASRVMADTQYF.

This clonotype has ten or more counts. The chain is built from TRBV18 and TRBJ2-1, with 7 bases matching TRBD2. The CDR3 is 16 amino acids. The trim removed 4 bases at V and 9 bases at J, leaving 15 bases unmatched. Germline loops: CDR1 KGHSH, CDR2 LQKENI. CDR3 in amino acids: CASSRVEGREAGEQFF. CDR3 bases: TGTGCCAGCTCACGAGTAGAAGGCCGGGAGGCCGGTGAGCAGTTCTTC. The full variable domain, rest sourced from reference TRBV18 and TRBJ2-1, is NAGVMQNPRHLVRRRGQEARLRCSPMKGHSHVYWYRQLPEEGLKFMVYLQKENIIDESGMPKERFSAEFPKEGPSILRIQQVVRGDSAAYFCASSRVEGREAGEQFFGPGTRLTVL.

In this sample, this clonotype turned up once. J is TRBJ2-1 and V is TRBV5-1; TRBD1 aligns across 9 bases. This CDR3 has 16 residues. V lost 4 bases and J lost 2; bases outside the gene matches: 7. Per germline, CDR1 SGHRS and CDR2 YFSETQ. DNA for the CDR3: TGCGCCAGCAGCGCTCGGACAGGGGATCCCTACAATGAGCAGTTCTTC. Protein: CASSARTGDPYNEQFF.

This clonotype was recorded a few times. The DNA is left out, because the CDR3 cannot be placed on it with certainty; the CDR3 is given as TCRdb lists it. This chain links TRBV28 with TRBJ2-3. The CDR3 has 13 amino acids, counting both end residues. Looked up from germline, CDR1 is MDHEN and CDR2 is SYDVKM. CDR3 protein: CASSSSRRNTQYF.

The table lists this clonotype with many counts. This sequence joins TRBV11-2 and TRBJ1-1, with D unclear. Trimming left V 5 bases short and J 1 base short, with 11 bases between. Germline CDR1 and CDR2: SGHAT and FQNNGV. CDR3 length: 14 amino acids. The CDR3 bases are TGTGCCAGCAGCCTGCTGGCAGCGAACACTGAAGCTTTCTTT. Translation: CASSLLAANTEAFF.

This clonotype was seen repeatedly, ten times or more. The CDR3 loop reads CASSPSGGGRGAKNIQYF. Here the CDR3 DNA reads TGTGCCAGCAGTCCATCGGGGGGCGGGAGAGGGGCCAAAAACATTCAGTACTTC. V gene TRBV7-9 combines with J gene TRBJ2-4, with TRBD2 as a possible D gene (7 bases). The V gene's germline CDR1 is SEHNR and CDR2 FQNEAQ (reference sequence). V lost 6 bases and J 1 base, leaving 22 bases between the germline ends. This CDR3 is 18 amino acids long.

This clonotype occurred many times. The rearrangement uses TRBV7-6 and TRBJ2-1, with D perhaps matching TRBD2 (7 bases). Per germline, CDR1 SGHVS and CDR2 FNYEAQ. The CDR3 totals 17 residues. Trimming left V 4 bases short and J 1 base short, with 17 bases between. CDR3: CASSSGGGGTSYNEQFF. The CDR3 DNA reads TGTGCCAGCAGCTCTGGCGGGGGCGGGACTTCCTACAATGAGCAGTTCTTC.

This clonotype was seen many times. The CDR3 is CASGWGGGANVLTF. As DNA, the CDR3 is TGTGCCAGCGGTTGGGGTGGTGGGGCCAACGTCCTGACTTTC. The chain employs TRBV27 and TRBJ2-6; D remains unclear. Trimming removed 8 bases at V and 3 bases at J, with 11 bases between. The germline gives CDR1 MNHEY, CDR2 SMNVEV (reference sequence). The CDR3 has 14 amino acids.

This clonotype has at least ten counts. The chain uses TRBV14 and TRBJ1-1; D perhaps matches TRBD1 (5 bases). Germline V gives CDR1 SGHDN, CDR2 FVKESK. The germline V and J ends were trimmed by 2 bases and 5 bases, with 9 bases remaining between them. The length of the CDR3 is 13 residues. CDR3 in DNA: TGTGCCAGCAGCCAACAGGGTTTTACTGAAGCTTTCTTT. This translates into CASSQQGFTEAFF. Based on the CDR3 plus reference TRBV14 and TRBJ1-1, the full variable domain is EAGVTQFPSHSVIEKGQTVTLRCDPISGHDNLYWYRRVMGKEIKFLLHFVKESKQDESGMPNNRFLAERTGGTYSTLKVQPAELEDSGVYFCASSQQGFTEAFFGQGTRLTVV.

In its sample, this clonotype was seen many times. J is TRBJ2-1 and V is TRBV2; possibly TRBD2 for D (6 bases). Germline V gene lookup returns CDR1 SNHLY and CDR2 FYNNEI. The CDR3 has 13 amino acids. V was shortened by 2 bases and J by 12 bases, with 14 bases between the two germline ends. This CDR3 reads CASSERGKGTQFF. The CDR3 nucleotides are TGTGCCAGCAGTGAACGCGGGAAGGGAACGCAGTTCTTC.

This clonotype was picked up many times. V and J are TRBV11-2 and TRBJ2-7, with 10 bases aligning to TRBD2. V was clipped by 2 bases and J by 3 bases; unmatched bases: 10. The CDR3 loop spans 17 amino acids. Germline V gene lookup returns CDR1 SGHAT and CDR2 FQNNGV. The CDR3 DNA sequence: TGTGCCAGCAGCTTAAATTCCGGTCTAGCGGGAGTCTACGAGCAGTACTTC. Protein: CASSLNSGLAGVYEQYF. Full variable domain (missing parts from reference TRBV11-2 and TRBJ2-7): EAGVAQSPRYKIIEKRQSVAFWCNPISGHATLYWYQQILGQGPKLLIQFQNNGVVDDSQLPKDRFSAERLKGVDSTLKIQPAKLEDSAVYLCASSLNSGLAGVYEQYFGPGTRLTVT.

In this sample, this clonotype turned up many times. The CDR3 sequence is CASSYPGGAETQYF. In DNA form, the CDR3 reads TGTGCCAGCAGTTATCCGGGCGGGGCAGAGACCCAGTACTTC. V gene TRBV25-1 combines with J gene TRBJ2-5; weak D call: TRBD2 (6 bases). The length of the CDR3 is 14 residues. Looked up from germline, CDR1 is MGHDK and CDR2 is SYGVNS. Deletions cut 5 bases from V and 4 bases from J, with 14 bases between.

The table lists this clonotype with many counts. This chain uses TRBV20-1 with TRBJ2-3, with D possibly TRBD1 on 6 matching bases. The CDR3 runs 14 residues. Germline assignment: CDR1 DFQATT and CDR2 SNEGSKA (reference sequence). V shed 6 bases and J shed 1 base, with 14 bases lying between them. This chain's CDR3 is CSARGITGTDTQYF. CDR3 nucleotides: TGCAGTGCCAGGGGCATTACGGGCACAGATACGCAGTATTTT.

In this sample, this clonotype turned up many times. V and J are TRBV5-5 and TRBJ2-3, with 8 bases that match TRBD2. Trimming removed 0 bases from V and 0 bases from J; junction bases left unmatched: 12. This CDR3 has 19 amino acids. In germline, CDR1 is SGHKS, CDR2 YYEKEE (reference sequence). CDR3: CASSLEVAGGRGSTDTQYF. The CDR3 region has the DNA TGTGCCAGCAGCTTGGAGGTTGCGGGAGGAAGGGGGAGCACAGATACGCAGTATTTT.

This clonotype was found many times. The chain links TRBV20-1 to TRBJ1-3; no clear D. The germline V and J ends were trimmed by 0 bases and 6 bases, with 12 bases remaining between them. CDR1 DFQATT and CDR2 SNEGSKA come from the germline V gene (reference sequence). CDR3 size: 14 residues. CDR3 residues: CSAREASGTNTIYF. The CDR3 DNA reads as TGCAGTGCTAGAGAAGCCAGCGGTACAAACACCATATATTTT.

The chain carries TRBV7-2 and TRBJ2-7; 11 nucleotides match TRBD2. Germline CDR1 reads SGHTA; CDR2 reads FQGNSA. The V segment lost 5 bases and the J segment 3 bases; nucleotides outside the gene matches: 6. The CDR3 totals 15 residues. The CDR3 is CASSPTSGGFYEQYF. In DNA form, the CDR3 reads TGTGCCAGCAGCCCCACTAGCGGGGGCTTCTACGAGCAGTACTTC.